This paragraph reports one TCR beta chain. No antigen is known for it. Qualities for individual bases were not recorded, and no much larger clone is one base off. CDR1 and CDR2 (SGHTA, FQGNSA) derive from the germline V gene. The CDR3 starts with the cysteine, ends with the phenylalanine, and has 15 residues. The CDR3 DNA has 45 bases and is translated from base 1. V lost 2 bases and J lost 2 bases, and the count of bases not matched to a germline gene is 5. Using the deep immunoSEQ assay, TCR CDR3 regions were amplified from genomic DNA by multiplex PCR. Extracted genomic DNA from each cell subset was distributed evenly across all wells of several immunoSEQ 96-well plates, and each plate was treated as a replicate. For unsorted PBMC, around 330 ng genomic DNA, equal to 30,000 or so T cell genomes, was loaded into each replicate PCR. Unsorted PBMC genomic DNA was sequenced across ten immunoSEQ deep assay plates. Purified libraries were measured with a Qubit 3.0 fluorometer, size-checked on a Bioanalyzer 2100, and measured again with the KAPA Library Quantification kit. A separate single-read 150-cycle Illumina NextSeq 550 flow cell was used to sequence each immunoSEQ 96-well plate. On the study's bioinformatics: The immunoSEQ output contained only junctional sequences without quality scores, so filtering could not match that applied to full-length reads. To assign V/J genes and CDR3, sequences were annotated against IMGT germline references using PyIR, a Python wrapper for IgBLAST v1.9. Any read was removed if the V/J assignment was weak (E-value above 1e-6), the CDR3 was missing, or the read contained stop codons, out-of-frame junctions, or ambiguous translated residues. V3J clonotypes were defined as sequences sharing the same inferred V gene, J gene, and CDR3 amino acid sequence. The percentage overlap between two repertoires was calculated by dividing the number of shared unique clonotypes by the size of the smaller repertoire. Three approaches were used to assess repertoire richness: RTK rarefaction, the Chao1 estimator, and Recon v2.1 estimates of unobserved clonotypes. TCRdb's version of the immuneACCESS table is confined to in-frame rearrangements and falls short of the full clone set. An unresolved V gene accounts for under half of the shortfall where checked; the remainder is of unknown origin. V and J calls and clone size are given by that table; D and trimming were obtained from the DNA. The table for this sample lists roughly 500,000 clones; about four fifths of them were counted only once. The top ten constitute approximately 12% of the sample.

This record comes from a study of shared clonotypes between healthy human individuals (TCRdb year 2020). Study-level background: A few men and a couple of women, aged 18 to 49 years, made up the cohort. Blood TCR repertoires of about five healthy adults were deeply sequenced to estimate repertoire size and the extent of clonotype sharing between individuals. Per donor, leukapheresis produced somewhere between about 0.8 and 9.5 billion PBMCs. Different laboratories and diverse techniques were used to prepare libraries and sequence TCR repertoires, to increase sequencing depth and limit assay-specific biases. Overall study results and their limits: Pairwise subsampling indicated that sequencing depth was expected to affect the degree of clonotype sharing among donors. The genetic and exposure-history diversity represented was limited by the small number of donors. Sampling was restricted to blood, and TCR repertoires in tissue are likely to differ from TCR repertoires in blood.

Donors were healthy HIV-negative adults with no recently reported acute infections or vaccinations. Only Caucasian adults living in Nashville, Tennessee, USA were represented among the donors. For unsorted samples, roughly 91 million PBMCs were counted, and genomic DNA was extracted using the QIAamp DNA Blood Mini kit. After blood collection by leukapheresis, PBMCs were isolated using Ficoll-Histopaque density gradient centrifugation and then cryopreserved in the vapor phase of liquid nitrogen. Sequencing used PBMCs. This sequence uses TRBV7-2 and TRBJ2-5, with 7 bases in between that match TRBD2. The clonotype comes from a woman aged 40 to 50 in good health. Some clones in this sample may be carry-over from other donors' samples. The CDR3 has the sequence CASSLQSGGQETQYF. The DNA is as follows: TGTGCCAGCAGCTTACAGTCCGGGGGGCAAGAGACCCAGTACTTC.